The 29 T cell receptor beta chains below were found in one sample sequenced in a study of Ad26.COV2.S vaccination and SARS-CoV-2 variants. This table comes from immunoSEQ multiplex PCR, and its TCRdb copy is limited to in-frame clones, with some not included. The table lists 430,000 or so clones, 80% to 90% of them singletons. This sample's treatment: 15 to 20 received Ad26.COV2.S at low or high dose, single or two shots; about 5 received placebo; per-sample allocation not given. The samples were gathered on day 63 after the first injection of vaccine or placebo. The specimen was peripheral blood, collected in a trial of Ad26.COV2.S vaccine versus placebo. These receptors originate from a person aged 18-65 years who received the Ad26.COV2.S COVID-19 vaccine or a placebo.

The chain employs TRBV19 and TRBJ2-5, with D perhaps matching TRBD1 (5 bases). V lost 2 bases to trimming and J lost 5 bases, with 9 bases between them. There are 13 residues in the CDR3. Germline CDR1 LNHDA, CDR2 SQIVND (reference sequence). The CDR3 region has the DNA TGTGCCAGTAGTATACAGGGAAGCGAGACCCAGTACTTC. Amino acid sequence: CASSIQGSETQYF. Using reference TRBV19 and TRBJ2-5 for the parts outside the CDR3, the full variable domain is DGGITQSPKYLFRKEGQNVTLSCEQNLNHDAMYWYRQDPGQGLRLIYYSQIVNDFQKGDIAEGYSVSREKKESFPLTVTSAQKNPTAFYLCASSIQGSETQYFGPGTRLLVL.

This chain uses TRBV4-1 with TRBJ1-5; TRBD1 matches 11 bases. CDR1 is MGHRA and CDR2 is YSYEKL in the germline V gene. J gave up 2 bases and V 0 bases, and 15 bases lay outside the gene matches. CDR3 size: 21 residues. The CDR3 sequence: CASSQDTRLGTGGFGNQPQHF. In DNA, the CDR3 is TGCGCCAGCAGCCAAGATACCCGGCTCGGGACAGGGGGTTTTGGCAATCAGCCCCAGCATTTT.

The count of this clone is one. The gene calls are TRBV13 and TRBJ2-3; possible D gene TRBD2, 5 bases. CDR3 length equals 16 residues. The germline V gene encodes CDR1 PRHDT and CDR2 FYEKMQ (reference sequence). Between the trimmed V and J ends, which lost 4 bases and 0 bases, there was a span of 14 bases. CDR3: CASSSRPRGSTDTQYF. CDR3 DNA: TGTGCCAGCAGCTCCCGCCCCCGAGGGAGCACAGATACGCAGTATTTT.

CDR3: CASSPALAGGSYEQYF. DNA of the CDR3: TGTGCCAGCTCACCAGCACTAGCGGGGGGCTCTTACGAGCAGTACTTC. The V gene is TRBV18, the J gene TRBJ2-7, with 12 bases that match TRBD2. The germline V gene has CDR1 KGHSH and CDR2 LQKENI. With 2 bases clipped from V and 4 bases from J, the junction kept 6 bases outside the gene matches. The CDR3 contains 16 residues.

The chain couples TRBV5-1 to TRBJ2-5, with D perhaps matching TRBD2 (7 bases). CDR3 length equals 16 residues. CDR1 and CDR2 from the germline V gene are SGHRS and YFSETQ. Trimming removed 4 bases from V and 5 bases from J, with 21 bases in between. CDR3 residues: CASSQASGGAGETQYF. The CDR3 region has the DNA TGCGCCAGCAGCCAGGCCTCTGGGGGGGCGGGGGAGACCCAGTACTTC.

This clone was detected once. The chain joins TRBV27 to TRBJ2-3; TRBD2 agrees at 12 bases. The length of the CDR3 is 14 residues. Per the germline V gene, CDR1 is MNHEY and CDR2 is SMNVEV (reference sequence). Trimming took 10 bases from V and 6 from J; bases not matched to a gene: 8. CDR3 DNA sequence: TGTGCCACCGCGACTAGCGGGGGTTGGGATACGCAGTATTTT. It encodes CATATSGGWDTQYF.

V and J are TRBV7-9 and TRBJ1-5; a weak D match, TRBD1 (5 bases). The CDR3 runs to 18 residues. The germline gives CDR1 SEHNR, CDR2 FQNEAQ (reference sequence). Trimming shortened V by 5 bases and J by 7 bases, and 27 bases separated the two germline ends. The CDR3 sequence: CASSPVGVNAGVGQPQHF. CDR3 nucleotide sequence: TGTGCCAGCAGCCCCGTAGGGGTCAATGCGGGGGTTGGGCAGCCCCAGCATTTT. Full variable domain (missing parts from reference TRBV7-9 and TRBJ1-5): DTGVSQNPRHKITKRGQNVTFRCDPISEHNRLYWYRQTLGQGPEFLTYFQNEAQLEKSRLLSDRFSAERPKGSFSTLEIQRTEQGDSAMYLCASSPVGVNAGVGQPQHFGDGTRLSIL.

This clone came up a few times. Different DNA sequences within this sample yield the same CDR3. V usage is TRBV28 and J usage is TRBJ1-5; perhaps TRBD1 as D (5 bases). CDR3 length: 14 residues. The V gene's germline CDR1 is MDHEN and CDR2 SYDVKM. V was cut by 2 bases and J by 0 bases, with 5 bases left in between. The CDR3 is CASSLGGSNQPQHF. The CDR3 nucleotides are TGTGCCAGCAGTTTAGGGGGTAGCAATCAGCCCCAGCATTTT.

The chain links TRBV19 to TRBJ2-5, with TRBD1 matching over 7 bases. Germline V gene data show CDR1 as LNHDA and CDR2 as SQIVND (reference sequence). The CDR3 contains 14 residues. J gave up 1 base and V 5 bases, and 4 bases lay outside the gene matches. The DNA of the CDR3 is TGTGCCAGTAGTTCCCAGGGGGTCCAAGAGACCCAGTACTTC. Translating it yields CASSSQGVQETQYF. Complete variable domain (other parts from reference TRBV19 and TRBJ2-5): DGGITQSPKYLFRKEGQNVTLSCEQNLNHDAMYWYRQDPGQGLRLIYYSQIVNDFQKGDIAEGYSVSREKKESFPLTVTSAQKNPTAFYLCASSSQGVQETQYFGPGTRLLVL.

The genes are TRBV9 and TRBJ1-4, with D unresolved. The CDR3 loop spans 16 amino acids. V was cut by 0 bases and J by 5 bases, with 14 bases left in between. Germline CDR1 reads SGDLS; CDR2 reads YYNGEE. The CDR3 bases are TGTGCCAGCAGCGTAGACCCTTGGGTTAGGAATGAAAAACTGTTTTTT. It encodes CASSVDPWVRNEKLFF.

This chain links TRBV5-1 with TRBJ2-5, with D perhaps TRBD2 (5 bases). Trimming stripped 4 bases from V and 4 bases from J, with 17 bases between. CDR1 is SGHRS, CDR2 YFSETQ, per germline. This CDR3 contains 15 residues. As DNA, the CDR3 is TGCGCCAGCAGCATCGGGTTGCTGGCGGGAGAGACCCAGTACTTC. Its translation: CASSIGLLAGETQYF.

The chain employs TRBV14 and TRBJ2-5, with D unclear. Looked up from germline, CDR1 is SGHDN and CDR2 is FVKESK. This CDR3 spans 13 amino acids. Trimming removed 2 bases at V and 7 bases at J, with 11 bases between. The CDR3 DNA reads TGTGCCAGCAGCCAACGGACGGTAGGGACCCAGTACTTC. Its translation is CASSQRTVGTQYF.

The rearrangement links TRBV11-2 to TRBJ1-1; D is ambiguous. The ends were cut back, 5 bases at V and 0 bases at J, with 16 bases in the middle. The CDR3 consists of 16 residues. The germline gives CDR1 SGHAT, CDR2 FQNNGV. This CDR3 reads CASSPWTQIMNTEAFF. In DNA, the CDR3 is TGTGCCAGCAGCCCTTGGACCCAAATTATGAACACTGAAGCTTTCTTT.

This chain connects TRBV30 to TRBJ2-1; D is unclear. CDR1 GTSNPN and CDR2 SVGIG come from the germline V gene (reference sequence). There are 10 residues in the CDR3. V lost 0 bases, J lost 10 bases, and 4 bases lay in between. This CDR3 reads CAWSVGEQFF. The CDR3 region has the DNA TGTGCCTGGAGTGTAGGCGAGCAGTTCTTC.

The J gene is TRBJ2-5, the V gene TRBV19; 7 positions agree with TRBD1. V gave up 6 bases and J gave up 5 bases; unmatched junction bases: 12. There are 15 residues in the CDR3. CDR1 LNHDA and CDR2 SQIVND come from the germline V gene (reference sequence). The CDR3 spells CASREYDRVSETQYF. The CDR3 DNA is TGTGCCAGTAGAGAATACGACAGGGTTTCGGAGACCCAGTACTTC.

The chain joins TRBV5-1 to TRBJ2-2; D is unresolved. This CDR3 region has 13 residues. Germline CDR1 SGHRS, CDR2 YFSETQ. Trimming stripped 0 bases from V and 9 bases from J, with 9 bases between. CDR3: CASSLETLRELFF. The CDR3 DNA sequence: TGCGCCAGCAGCTTGGAAACGTTACGGGAGCTGTTTTTT.

Note on this clone: Different DNA sequences within this sample yield the same CDR3. V gene TRBV5-1 combines with J gene TRBJ1-5; D is unresolved. There are 13 residues in the CDR3. Between the trimmed V and J ends, which lost 4 bases and 4 bases, there was a span of 9 bases. Per germline, CDR1 SGHRS and CDR2 YFSETQ. CDR3 DNA sequence: TGCGCCAGCAGCCTAGGACCGAATCAGCCCCAGCATTTT. It encodes CASSLGPNQPQHF.

V gene TRBV5-8 combines with J gene TRBJ1-6; tentatively, D is TRBD1 (5 bases). The V gene's germline CDR1 is SGHTS and CDR2 YDEGEE. The V and J ends lost 4 bases and 15 bases respectively, with 17 bases between them. The CDR3 runs 13 residues. The CDR3 region is CASSRGRTEVLHF. The CDR3 DNA sequence: TGTGCCAGCAGCAGGGGACGCACGGAGGTCCTCCACTTT.

The chain carries TRBV5-1 and TRBJ2-1, with TRBD1 as a possible D gene (6 bases). The CDR3 runs to 14 residues. From germline, CDR1 is SGHRS and CDR2 YFSETQ. The V and J ends lost 2 bases and 7 bases respectively, with 13 bases between them. DNA for the CDR3: TGCGCCAGCAGCTTCGGCCACAGGGCGAATGAGCAGTTCTTC. Protein: CASSFGHRANEQFF.

The chain has TRBV6-8 and TRBJ2-7; 7 bases map to TRBD1. The CDR3 runs to 17 residues. J lost 4 bases, V lost 2 bases, and 14 bases had no gene match. Germline V gene data show CDR1 as MNHGY and CDR2 as SAAAGT. CDR3 nucleotides: TGTGCCAGCAGTTACGGACAGGTTATGGGGTATAGGTACGAGCAGTACGTC. Translated: CASSYGQVMGYRYEQYV.

This sequence joins TRBV9 and TRBJ1-1; 7 positions agree with TRBD1. Losses at the gene ends were 0 bases for V and 5 bases for J; bases not matched to a gene: 7. There are 15 residues in the CDR3. Germline CDR1 SGDLS, CDR2 YYNGEE. This CDR3 is CASSVAQGSWTEAFF. The CDR3 nucleotides read TGTGCCAGCAGCGTAGCACAGGGGAGTTGGACTGAAGCTTTCTTT.

V is TRBV25-1 and J is TRBJ2-2; no clear D gene. The CDR3 runs to 14 residues. CDR1 MGHDK and CDR2 SYGVNS come from the germline V gene. The ends were cut back, 3 bases at V and 2 bases at J, with 7 bases in the middle. CDR3 DNA: TGTGCCAGCAGTGATCACAAAAACACCGGGGAGCTGTTTTTT. As protein: CASSDHKNTGELFF.

The chain is built from TRBV7-2 and TRBJ1-1; a possible D gene is TRBD1 (5 bases). The CDR3 runs to 16 residues. V was trimmed by 0 bases and J by 7 bases, leaving 18 bases between them. Per germline, CDR1 SGHTA and CDR2 FQGNSA. CDR3 protein: CASSLATAWLGLEAFF. CDR3 coding DNA: TGTGCCAGCAGCTTAGCCACAGCATGGCTGGGACTTGAAGCTTTCTTT.

The chain carries TRBV5-1 and TRBJ2-5; possible D gene TRBD1, 5 bases. The CDR3 extends over 14 amino acids. The ends were cut back, 0 bases at V and 5 bases at J, with 11 bases in the middle. The germline V gene has CDR1 SGHRS and CDR2 YFSETQ. CDR3 DNA: TGCGCCAGCAGCTTGGGCAGGGCGGCGGAGACCCAGTACTTC. Its protein product is CASSLGRAAETQYF.

The chain carries TRBV7-9 and TRBJ2-7, with 7 bases fitting TRBD2. The CDR3 totals 13 residues. Trimming removed 2 bases from V and 7 bases from J; junction bases left unmatched: 5. The germline V gene has CDR1 SEHNR and CDR2 FQNEAQ (reference sequence). CDR3 loop: CASSLYWEGEQYF. The CDR3 DNA is TGTGCCAGCAGCTTATATTGGGAGGGGGAGCAGTACTTC.

The J gene is TRBJ1-2, the V gene TRBV6-1, with TRBD1 matching over 9 bases. V dropped 3 bases and J dropped 8; count of bases not matched to a gene: 7. This CDR3 spans 14 amino acids. The germline gives CDR1 MNHNS, CDR2 SASEGT. The CDR3 region has the DNA TGTGCCAGCAGTGATCGGGACAGGGTTTACGGCTACACCTTC. This sequence encodes CASSDRDRVYGYTF.

The chain links TRBV25-1 to TRBJ2-1; TRBD2 matches 8 bases. The V segment lost 2 bases and the J segment 4 bases; nucleotides outside the gene matches: 7. Germline assignment: CDR1 MGHDK and CDR2 SYGVNS. The CDR3 has 16 residues. In DNA form, the CDR3 reads TGTGCCAGCAGTGAACCGGATAGCGGGAATTACAATGAGCAGTTCTTC. It specifies CASSEPDSGNYNEQFF.

This clone was detected once. The rearrangement uses TRBV18 and TRBJ1-3, with 10 bases identical to TRBD1. Germline V gene data show CDR1 as KGHSH and CDR2 as LQKENI. With 6 bases clipped from V and 4 bases from J, the junction kept 9 bases outside the gene matches. This CDR3 contains 16 residues. The CDR3 DNA reads TGTGCCAGCTCCCCCGGGACAGGGGCAAGAGGAAACACCATATATTTT. It translates to CASSPGTGARGNTIYF.

V is TRBV18 and J is TRBJ1-1; D remains ambiguous. The length of the CDR3 is 15 residues. V was cut by 3 bases and J by 0 bases, with 11 bases left in between. The germline CDR1 and CDR2 sequences are KGHSH and LQKENI. The CDR3 nucleotides read TGTGCCAGCTCACCCCAGACGGTGATGAACACTGAAGCTTTCTTT. This translates into CASSPQTVMNTEAFF.